This TCR beta chain came from a study of regulatory T cells in long-lasting Graves disease. Germline V gene lookup returns CDR1 SNHLY and CDR2 FYNNEI. CDR3 length equals 12 residues. V shed 3 bases and J shed 7 bases, with 9 bases lying between them. The sample holds many counts of this clonotype. Libraries of TCR beta came from iRepertoire HTBI primers plus Arm-PCR of CDR3 regions. TCRdb reanalysed the multiplex PCR reads using MiXCR and keeps one entry per CDR3 protein. The sample lists approximately 540,000 distinct CDR3 sequences; about 12% were seen once. Time point indicated: newly diagnosed GD, antithyroid drugs for less than 3 months. Scientists built the TCR library using RNA that was extracted from PBMCs. The sample was also reused in another study, on T cells in Graves' hyperthyroidism and ophthalmopathy.

The chain carries TRBV2 and TRBJ1-1; D uncertain. Source: peripheral blood mononuclear cells (PBMCs), taken at new diagnosis, from a patient treated with antithyroid drugs. The TCR comes from a woman aged 25-40 years with Graves disease. For the CDR3, the DNA is TGTGCCAGCAGTGAGATGTCAGTTGAAGCTTTCTTT. As protein: CASSEMSVEAFF.